This record covers a single T cell receptor beta chain. The antigen is unknown. The sample has other DNA sequences that encode this CDR3 too. This specimen comes from a study of cytomegalovirus exposure and HLA in healthy donors. General observations from the study: There were reportedly fewer N-insertions in an Asian-associated ancestry cluster than the approximately 670-donor mean, in a later analysis. A few of the chains that were CMV-associated were confirmed in vitro to be specific for CMV antigens.

Germline values: CDR1 SGHVS, CDR2 FNYEAQ. Trimming took 4 bases from V and 0 from J; bases not matched to a gene: 5. The CDR3 consists of 18 residues. PCR was performed using 60 Vbeta and 13 Jbeta primers. Repertoires were generated with immunoSEQ multiplex PCR, while TCRdb's copy carries only in-frame clones and drops some. The table includes about 92,000 clones, about four fifths detected once. The V and J genes are TRBV7-6 and TRBJ1-6, with TRBD1 identical over 11 bases. The TCR was taken from a woman aged 18 to 35 in good health and CMV-seropositive. The source material was PBMCs. In DNA, the CDR3 is TGTGCCAGCAGCTCTTCCGGGACAGGGGGCTCCTATAATTCACCCCTCCACTTT. Translating gives CASSSSGTGGSYNSPLHF.